This TCR beta chain was observed in a study of CD8+ T cells in alopecia areata. After isolation, RNA underwent reverse transcription to generate cDNA as the sequencing template. Repertoires were generated with immunoSEQ multiplex PCR, while TCRdb's copy carries only in-frame clones and drops some. The sample consists of 30,000 to 40,000 clones, roughly 53% of them appearing once. CD4+ cells underwent sorting into CD25+CD127- cells for several patients. Both peripheral blood and punch biopsies of lesional scalp skin were obtained from patients who had alopecia areata. Researchers picked out CD4+ and CD8+ T cells from PBMCs by sorting. Study results and caveats: An increase in clonality over normal scalp was evident in lesional scalp, especially alopecia totalis/universalis.

To note about this clone: Antigen unknown.

After removal of 3 bases from V and 5 bases from J, the junction contained 4 bases not matched to a gene. From germline, CDR1 is SGHNT and CDR2 YYREEE (reference sequence). The CDR3 is made up of 13 amino acids. Sequencing input: CD4+ Tregs sorted from blood. The sequence was obtained from a human donor with alopecia areata. The chain joins TRBV5-4 to TRBJ2-5; 7 nucleotides align to TRBD1. The CDR3 spells CASSSQGMETQYF. Here the CDR3 DNA reads TGTGCCAGCAGCTCACAGGGGATGGAGACCCAGTACTTC.